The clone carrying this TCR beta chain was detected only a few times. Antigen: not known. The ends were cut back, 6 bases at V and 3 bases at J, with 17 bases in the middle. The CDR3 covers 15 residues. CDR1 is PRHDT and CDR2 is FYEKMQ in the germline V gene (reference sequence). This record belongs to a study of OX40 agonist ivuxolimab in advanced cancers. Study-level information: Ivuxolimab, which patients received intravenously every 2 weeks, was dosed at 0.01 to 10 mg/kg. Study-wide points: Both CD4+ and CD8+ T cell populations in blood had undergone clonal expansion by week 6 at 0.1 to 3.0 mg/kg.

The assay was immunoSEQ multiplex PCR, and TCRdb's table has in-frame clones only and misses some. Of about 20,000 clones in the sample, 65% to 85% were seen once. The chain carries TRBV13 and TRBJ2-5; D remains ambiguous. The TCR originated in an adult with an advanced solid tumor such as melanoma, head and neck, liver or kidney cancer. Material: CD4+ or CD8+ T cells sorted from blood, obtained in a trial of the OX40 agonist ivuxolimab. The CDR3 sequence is CASSPGPGPKETQYF. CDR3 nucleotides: TGTGCCAGCAGTCCCGGGCCAGGCCCGAAAGAGACCCAGTACTTC.